Below, 15 T cell receptor beta chains from the same sample are listed, as sequenced in a study of control samples from healthy donors and cancer patients. TCRdb's copy holds only in-frame clones and misses some; the assay was immunoSEQ multiplex PCR. This sample has 100,000 to 150,000 clones, with 70% to 90% found just once. Sequenced sample: blood. The origin of the receptors is a man aged 45-65 years in good health.

The V and J genes are TRBV18 and TRBJ2-3; D is ambiguous. V was cut by 1 base and J by 1 base, with 3 bases left in between. Germline V gives CDR1 KGHSH, CDR2 LQKENI. The CDR3 runs 13 residues. The CDR3 protein is CASSPRRTDTQYF. The CDR3 coding sequence is TGTGCCAGCTCACCACGTCGCACAGATACGCAGTATTTT.

The rearrangement joins TRBV11-2 to TRBJ1-1, with TRBD1 matching 7 bases. The ends lost 5 bases at V and 5 bases at J; junction bases unmatched: 5. The CDR3 totals 13 residues. Germline CDR1 is SGHAT and CDR2 is FQNNGV. The CDR3 DNA reads as TGTGCCAGCAGCGTCGGGACAGCAACTGAAGCTTTCTTT. Amino acid sequence: CASSVGTATEAFF.

This clone showed up just once. The chain links TRBV5-6 to TRBJ2-1; 12 nucleotides agree with TRBD2. With V trimmed by 2 bases and J by 8 bases, 8 bases remained unmatched. This CDR3 comprises 16 residues. In germline, CDR1 is SGHDT, CDR2 YYEEEE. CDR3 region: CASSFGLAGGPDEQFF. The CDR3 DNA reads TGTGCCAGCAGCTTCGGGCTAGCGGGGGGGCCAGATGAGCAGTTCTTC.

This CDR3 is CAWTASELSQYF. The CDR3 nucleotides are TGTGCCTGGACTGCGAGTGAGTTGTCCCAGTACTTC. The chain employs TRBV30 and TRBJ2-5; D remains unclear. CDR3 size: 12 residues. Trimming removed 4 bases at V and 9 bases at J, with 15 bases between. Germline V gene data show CDR1 as GTSNPN and CDR2 as SVGIG (reference sequence).

This clone has just one count. The chain has TRBV27 and TRBJ2-1, with 9 bases aligning to TRBD1. In germline, CDR1 is MNHEY, CDR2 SMNVEV (reference sequence). This CDR3 contains 17 residues. The V gene end was trimmed by 7 bases and the J gene end by 5 bases; junction bases not matched to a gene: 15. As DNA, the CDR3 is TGTGCCAGCATGCAACTTCCGGGACAGGGCTTGCACAATGAGCAGTTCTTC. Translated: CASMQLPGQGLHNEQFF.

This chain connects TRBV12-3 or TRBV12-4 to TRBJ2-1; the D is unclear. V was shortened by 7 bases and J by 5 bases, with 6 bases between the two germline ends. The CDR3 spans 11 residues. CDR3 residues: CASKTNNEQFF. Written as DNA, the CDR3 is TGTGCCAGCAAAACCAACAATGAGCAGTTCTTC.

The chain couples TRBV7-6 to TRBJ2-2; D ambiguous. The CDR3 loop spans 17 amino acids. Germline loops: CDR1 SGHVS, CDR2 FNYEAQ. Trimming removed 5 bases at V and 8 bases at J, with 24 bases between. This CDR3 reads CASSKYWTASGTGELFF. The CDR3 DNA follows: TGTGCCAGCAGCAAGTATTGGACGGCTAGTGGAACGGGGGAGCTGTTTTTT.

This chain connects TRBV27 to TRBJ2-6; 8 bases map to TRBD1. After removal of 3 bases from V and 1 base from J, the junction contained 8 bases not matched to a gene. The germline V gene has CDR1 MNHEY and CDR2 SMNVEV (reference sequence). The CDR3 is 18 amino acids. CDR3: CASSFVGTGRSGANVLTF. DNA for the CDR3: TGTGCCAGCAGTTTCGTTGGGACAGGAAGATCTGGGGCCAACGTCCTGACTTTC.

This chain links TRBV6-1 with TRBJ1-2; D is uncertain. The CDR3 is 17 amino acids. In germline, CDR1 is MNHNS, CDR2 SASEGT. The germline V and J ends were trimmed by 2 bases and 7 bases, with 23 bases remaining between them. CDR3 nucleotide sequence: TGTGCCAGCAGTGAAAGTATTACCGATCCACAGAATGGTGGCTACACCTTC. This sequence encodes CASSESITDPQNGGYTF.

The J gene is TRBJ2-7, the V gene TRBV7-3; TRBD1 is a possible D gene (5 bases). The germline CDR1 and CDR2 sequences are SGHTA and FQGTGA. The CDR3 length is 14 residues. The V and J ends lost 6 bases and 4 bases respectively, with 16 bases between them. This CDR3 is CASSPIAGSYEQYF. Here the CDR3 DNA reads TGTGCCAGCAGTCCTATTGCAGGGTCTTACGAGCAGTACTTC.

The chain has TRBV4-1 and TRBJ1-2, with TRBD1 identical over 7 bases. The germline CDR1 and CDR2 sequences are MGHRA and YSYEKL. The CDR3 loop spans 14 amino acids. Trimming removed 2 bases from V and 5 bases from J; junction bases left unmatched: 5. The CDR3 region has the DNA TGCGCCAGCAGCCAATCACCGACAGGGTATGGCTACACCTTC. This translates into CASSQSPTGYGYTF.

The rearrangement uses TRBV24-1 and TRBJ2-7; D possibly matches TRBD1 or TRBD2 (5 bases each). Trimming pared 5 bases from V and 4 bases from J, leaving 23 bases between. The CDR3 contains 17 residues. From germline, CDR1 is KGHDR and CDR2 SFDVKD. The DNA for the CDR3 is TGTGCCACCAGTGCCCCCCGGCGTGGGACCGGATATTACGAGCAGTACTTC. Amino acids: CATSAPRRGTGYYEQYF.

The J gene is TRBJ1-2, the V gene TRBV4-2; 10 bases are a match to TRBD1. Germline loops: CDR1 LGHNA, CDR2 YNFKEQ. This CDR3 is built from 16 residues. V shed 1 base and J 8 bases; nucleotides not matched to a gene: 10. The CDR3 here is CASSQAALRDRGGYTF. The CDR3 nucleotides read TGTGCCAGCAGCCAAGCCGCTCTCCGGGACAGGGGCGGCTACACCTTC.

The chain has TRBV5-1 and TRBJ2-4; D is unclear. V was clipped by 4 bases and J by 4 bases, with 12 bases between them. Germline values: CDR1 SGHRS, CDR2 YFSETQ. The CDR3 is 14 amino acids. Written as DNA, the CDR3 is TGCGCCAGCAGCCTAACAAGATCGAAAAACATTCAGTACTTC. Its translation is CASSLTRSKNIQYF.

The gene calls are TRBV12-3 or TRBV12-4 and TRBJ1-5, with a weak D call TRBD1 (5 bases). Trimming cost V 3 bases and J 8 bases, with 8 bases left between them. The CDR3 runs to 12 residues. In DNA, the CDR3 is TGTGCCAGCAGTTTGGGGGGTAAGCCCCAGCATTTT. Amino acids: CASSLGGKPQHF.